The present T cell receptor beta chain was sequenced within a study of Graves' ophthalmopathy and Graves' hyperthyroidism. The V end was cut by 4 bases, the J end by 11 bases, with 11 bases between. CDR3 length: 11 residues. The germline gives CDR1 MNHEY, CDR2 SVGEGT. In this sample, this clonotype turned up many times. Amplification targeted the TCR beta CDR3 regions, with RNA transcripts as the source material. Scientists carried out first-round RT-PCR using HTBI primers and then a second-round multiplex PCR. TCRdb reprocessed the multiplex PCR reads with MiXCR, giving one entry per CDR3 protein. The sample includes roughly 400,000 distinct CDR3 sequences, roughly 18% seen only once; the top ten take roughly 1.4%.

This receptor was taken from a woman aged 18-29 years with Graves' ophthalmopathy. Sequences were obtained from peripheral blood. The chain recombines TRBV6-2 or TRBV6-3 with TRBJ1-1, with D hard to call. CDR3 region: CASSSGTRAFF. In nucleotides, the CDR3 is TGTGCCAGCAGTTCGGGTACCCGGGCTTTCTTT.